These T cell receptor beta chains were read from a single sample in a study of shared clonotypes between healthy human individuals. Clones were sequenced by immunoSEQ multiplex PCR, and TCRdb holds only the in-frame ones, with some missing. The sample has 550,000 to 700,000 clones; about three quarters are singletons. The sample taken for sequencing was memory CD4+ T cells sorted from blood. All receptors come from a woman aged 25 to 45 in good health. CDR3s include the opening cysteine and the closing phenylalanine or tryptophan. Each record gives: V gene, clone size, D gene, J gene, CDR3 protein, CDR3 DNA. D genes are given only for firm matches. Only some rows state a clone size, as once, few, many or a class for expanded clones.

>TRBV5-1|-|TRBD2|TRBJ2-1
CASSLSTSGYNEQFF
TGCGCCAGCAGCTTGAGTACTAGCGGCTACAATGAGCAGTTCTTC
>TRBV6-1|-|-|TRBJ2-5
CASNLQGRETQYF
TGTGCCAGCAACCTACAGGGTCGGGAGACCCAGTACTTC
>TRBV28|-|-|TRBJ1-1
CASRPGGNTEAFF
TGTGCCAGCAGGCCGGGGGGGAACACTGAAGCTTTCTTT
>TRBV7-9|-|TRBD2|TRBJ2-7
CASSPTSGSLTEQYF
TGTGCCAGCAGCCCAACTAGCGGGAGTTTAACCGAGCAGTACTTC
>TRBV5-1|once|-|TRBJ2-5
CASSFMEETQYF
TGCGCCAGCAGCTTTATGGAAGAGACCCAGTACTTC
>TRBV6-5|many|-|TRBJ2-7
CASSYSSGTYEQYF
TGTGCCAGCAGTTACTCTTCAGGGACCTACGAGCAGTACTTC
>TRBV5-4|-|-|TRBJ2-3
CASSFKAGPSTDTQYF
TGTGCCAGCAGCTTTAAGGCGGGCCCGTCCACAGATACGCAGTATTTT
>TRBV28|-|-|TRBJ1-2
CASSFLMGNYGYTF
TGTGCCAGCAGTTTTTTGATGGGGAACTATGGCTACACCTTC
>TRBV29-1|-|-|TRBJ2-3
CSAPFRASTDTQYF
TGCAGCGCTCCGTTCCGGGCTAGCACAGATACGCAGTATTTT
>TRBV29-1|many|TRBD2|TRBJ2-1
CSVEVLAGGSDEQFF
TGCAGCGTTGAGGTGCTAGCGGGAGGTTCGGATGAGCAGTTCTTC
>TRBV2|-|-|TRBJ1-4
CASSEHRATNEKLFF
TGTGCCAGCAGTGAGCACAGGGCCACGAATGAAAAACTGTTTTTT
>TRBV2|-|-|TRBJ2-7
CASSVYREDHEQYF
TGTGCCAGCAGTGTCTACAGGGAGGACCACGAGCAGTACTTC
>TRBV30|-|-|TRBJ2-3
CSWGGTDTQYF
TGTTCGTGGGGGGGCACAGATACGCAGTATTTT
>TRBV6-6|-|TRBD1|TRBJ2-5
CASSYRTGGGETQYF
TGTGCCAGCAGTTACCGGACAGGGGGGGGAGAGACCCAGTACTTC
>TRBV7-9|many|TRBD1|TRBJ2-7
CATKQGASYEQYF
TGTGCCACAAAACAGGGGGCGTCCTACGAGCAGTACTTC
>TRBV4-1|-|-|TRBJ1-5
CASSFLQGQPQHF
TGCGCCAGCAGCTTTCTCCAGGGTCAGCCCCAGCATTTT
>TRBV7-8|few|-|TRBJ1-2
CASSLEGFYGYTF
TGTGCCAGCAGCTTAGAGGGGTTCTATGGCTACACCTTC
>TRBV30|-|TRBD1|TRBJ1-2
CAWSVGTDDGYTF
TGTGCCTGGAGTGTGGGGACAGACGATGGCTACACCTTC
>TRBV30|-|TRBD1|TRBJ1-1
CAWSLDRGKTEAFF
TGTGCCTGGAGTCTTGACAGGGGGAAAACTGAAGCTTTCTTT
>TRBV10-3|-|-|TRBJ2-3
CAISENGDTQYF
TGTGCCATCAGTGAGAATGGAGATACGCAGTATTTT
>TRBV6-6|few|TRBD2|TRBJ2-5
CASSPSAGGPWETQYF
TGTGCCAGCAGTCCCTCAGCGGGAGGGCCCTGGGAGACCCAGTACTTC
>TRBV5-6|-|TRBD2|TRBJ2-5
CASSLMGTSGRSRETQYF
TGTGCCAGCAGCTTGATGGGGACTAGCGGGAGGTCTAGGGAGACCCAGTACTTC
>TRBV5-1|-|TRBD2|TRBJ2-7
CASSLAGGLAVDEQYF
TGCGCCAGCAGCTTGGCCGGGGGACTAGCGGTAGACGAGCAGTACTTC
>TRBV9|-|-|TRBJ2-7
CASSVERELSYEQYF
TGTGCCAGCAGCGTAGAACGGGAGCTCTCCTACGAGCAGTACTTC
>TRBV11-3|many|-|TRBJ1-1
CATPRAGPRGITEAFF
TGTGCCACCCCACGCGCGGGCCCCAGGGGTATCACTGAAGCTTTCTTT
>TRBV4-1|-|TRBD2|TRBJ2-2
CASKLAGGNGELFF
TGCGCCAGCAAACTAGCGGGAGGGAACGGGGAGCTGTTTTTT
>TRBV27|-|TRBD1|TRBJ1-4
CASRLNRGATNEKLFF
TGTGCCAGCAGGTTAAACAGGGGGGCAACTAATGAAAAACTGTTTTTT